The 18 T cell receptor beta chains reported below all come from one sample, sequenced in a study of T cell responses to AZD1222 COVID-19 vaccine. The protocol was immunoSEQ multiplex PCR, while the TCRdb copy is restricted to in-frame clones and leaves out a portion. Of some 110,000 clones listed, around nine tenths are singletons. The sample was peripheral blood, taken 28 days after the second AZD1222 dose. Source of these receptors: an adult who received the AZD1222 COVID-19 vaccine.

J is TRBJ2-3 and V is TRBV13, with 9 positions matching TRBD1. CDR1 is PRHDT and CDR2 is FYEKMQ in the germline V gene (reference sequence). The V and J ends lost 5 bases and 4 bases, in that order; junction bases with no gene match: 4. This CDR3 is 14 amino acids long. The CDR3 DNA reads as TGTGCCAGCAGCCTGGGACAGGGACCAGATACGCAGTATTTT. Translated, it gives CASSLGQGPDTQYF. The whole variable domain, filled in from reference TRBV13 and TRBJ2-3, reads AAGVIQSPRHLIKEKRETATLKCYPIPRHDTVYWYQQGPGQDPQFLISFYEKMQSDKGSIPDRFSAQQFSDYHSELNMSSLELGDSALYFCASSLGQGPDTQYFGPGTRLTVL.

V and J are TRBV4-3 and TRBJ1-1; TRBD1 might be the D (5 bases). V gave up 6 bases and J gave up 1 base, with 12 bases separating them. The germline CDR1 and CDR2 sequences are LGHNA and YSLEER. The CDR3 is made up of 14 amino acids. Here the CDR3 DNA reads TGCGCCAGCAGATCCTCGACAGAGAACACTGAAGCTTTCTTT. Translating it yields CASRSSTENTEAFF.

The gene calls are TRBV19 and TRBJ2-3, with D perhaps being TRBD1 or TRBD2 (6 bases each). The CDR3 has 15 residues. Germline V gene data show CDR1 as LNHDA and CDR2 as SQIVND (reference sequence). V dropped 4 bases and J dropped 3 bases, with 14 bases sitting between them. The chain's CDR3 is CASSTFGGRTDTQYF. In DNA, the CDR3 is TGTGCCAGTAGTACTTTCGGGGGCAGGACAGATACGCAGTATTTT.

The J gene is TRBJ1-5, the V gene TRBV5-5; 11 nucleotides agree with TRBD1. CDR3 length: 19 residues. Trimming at V came to 4 bases and at J to 0 bases, leaving 12 bases not matched to a gene. The V gene's germline CDR1 is SGHKS and CDR2 YYEKEE (reference sequence). The DNA of the CDR3 is TGTGCCAGCAGCCGTTTGCTGGACAGGGGGCTTTCTAGCAATCAGCCCCAGCATTTT. Protein product: CASSRLLDRGLSSNQPQHF.

As regards this clone: Sequence at one end of the junction differs from germline and may be a read error. The rearrangement uses TRBV20-1 and TRBJ1-2; 7 bases line up with TRBD1. This CDR3 contains 10 residues. Germline CDR1 and CDR2: DFQATT and SNEGSKA (reference sequence). The CDR3 here is CSAARQGVPF. The CDR3 region has the DNA TGCAGTGCTGCCCGACAGGGAGTCCCCTTC.

This clone was seen only once. The chain joins TRBV4-3 to TRBJ1-1; 9 bases match TRBD1. V was clipped by 3 bases and J by 11 bases; unmatched bases: 4. CDR1 and CDR2 from the germline V gene are LGHNA and YSLEER. CDR3 length: 12 amino acids. In DNA form, the CDR3 reads TGCGCCAGCAGCCATCTGACAGGGGGTGCTTTCTTT. It specifies CASSHLTGGAFF.

The J gene is TRBJ1-2, the V gene TRBV12-3 or TRBV12-4; maybe TRBD1 (5 bases). The CDR3 consists of 11 residues. Deletions cut 8 bases from V and 4 bases from J, with 8 bases between. The CDR3 region has the DNA TGTGCCAGCCGGGACGGCTATGGCTACACCTTC. This encodes CASRDGYGYTF.

The rearrangement links TRBV25-1 to TRBJ2-3, with 9 bases matching TRBD2. The V segment lost 4 bases and the J segment 4 bases; nucleotides outside the gene matches: 12. Germline V lookup: CDR1 MGHDK, CDR2 SYGVNS. The CDR3 has 17 residues. CDR3 nucleotides: TGTGCCAGCAGTGGCACCTCTAGCGGGAAGGGTGCAGATACGCAGTATTTT. The encoded protein is CASSGTSSGKGADTQYF.

The genes are TRBV12-3 or TRBV12-4 and TRBJ2-5; no firm D call. This CDR3 comprises 12 residues. V was clipped by 3 bases and J by 5 bases, with 7 bases between them. CDR3 residues: CASSFGDETQYF. The CDR3 DNA follows: TGTGCCAGCAGTTTTGGGGATGAGACCCAGTACTTC.

V and J are TRBV19 and TRBJ2-1; maybe TRBD1 (6 bases). Germline V gives CDR1 LNHDA, CDR2 SQIVND (reference sequence). V dropped 3 bases and J dropped 6 bases, with 15 bases sitting between them. The CDR3 totals 15 residues. CDR3 sequence reads: CASSITGTLSNEQFF. The CDR3 DNA reads TGTGCCAGTAGTATCACCGGGACACTTAGCAATGAGCAGTTCTTC. Together with reference TRBV19 and TRBJ2-1, the CDR3 gives the full variable domain: DGGITQSPKYLFRKEGQNVTLSCEQNLNHDAMYWYRQDPGQGLRLIYYSQIVNDFQKGDIAEGYSVSREKKESFPLTVTSAQKNPTAFYLCASSITGTLSNEQFFGPGTRLTVL.

The V call is TRBV11-2, the J call TRBJ2-1, with 8 positions matching TRBD2. The V gene's germline CDR1 is SGHAT and CDR2 FQNNGV. Germline trimming cut 6 bases from V and 2 bases from J; bases unmatched to any gene: 6. The CDR3 loop spans 15 amino acids. The CDR3 spells CASSPIAGTYNEQFF. CDR3 nucleotide sequence: TGTGCCAGCAGTCCAATAGCGGGGACCTACAATGAGCAGTTCTTC.

This sequence joins TRBV6-5 and TRBJ1-2; no definite D call. The CDR3 has 15 residues. Trimming removed 4 bases at V and 0 bases at J, with 12 bases between. Germline V gene data show CDR1 as MNHEY and CDR2 as SVGAGI. CDR3 loop: CASSSPRQANYGYTF. The DNA for the CDR3 is TGTGCCAGCAGTTCTCCCAGGCAAGCTAACTATGGCTACACCTTC.

J is TRBJ2-2 and V is TRBV28; 7 bases match TRBD1. V trimming: 5 bases; J trimming: 7 bases; junction bases outside the gene matches: 10. Germline lookup yields CDR1 MDHEN and CDR2 SYDVKM. The CDR3 runs 15 residues. The CDR3 protein is CASSPSTGLGGELFF. The CDR3 DNA sequence: TGTGCCAGCAGTCCCTCGACAGGGCTGGGCGGGGAGCTGTTTTTT. The full variable domain, its missing parts supplied by reference TRBV28 and TRBJ2-2, is DVKVTQSSRYLVKRTGEKVFLECVQDMDHENMFWYRQDPGLGLRLIYFSYDVKMKEKGDIPEGYSVSREKKERFSLILESASTNQTSMYLCASSPSTGLGGELFFGEGSRLTVL.

The J gene is TRBJ1-2, the V gene TRBV10-1; no clear D. Germline V gene sequence: CDR1 WNHNN, CDR2 SYGVQD (reference sequence). Trimming pared 6 bases from V and 8 bases from J, leaving 19 bases between. The CDR3 covers 14 residues. CDR3 residues: CASSQTCQSGGYTF. The CDR3 DNA reads as TGCGCCAGCAGCCAGACATGCCAGAGCGGGGGCTACACCTTC.

The rearrangement uses TRBV5-1 and TRBJ1-5; a possible D gene is TRBD1 (5 bases). The CDR3 has 17 amino acids. Trimming took 4 bases from V and 1 from J, leaving 18 bases between them. Germline lookup yields CDR1 SGHRS and CDR2 YFSETQ. The chain's CDR3 is CASSPGRGEMSNQPQHF. DNA for the CDR3: TGCGCCAGCAGCCCGGGGCGGGGGGAGATGAGCAATCAGCCCCAGCATTTT.

The gene calls are TRBV29-1 and TRBJ2-7; possible D gene TRBD1, 6 bases. Germline CDR1 SQVTM, CDR2 ANQGSEA. CDR3 length equals 12 residues. The V gene lost 5 bases and the J gene lost 5 bases, with 13 bases spanning the gap. This CDR3 reads CSVNAGVHEQYF. CDR3 nucleotides: TGCAGCGTTAATGCAGGGGTCCACGAGCAGTACTTC.

This chain links TRBV12-3 or TRBV12-4 with TRBJ1-5; tentatively, D is TRBD1 (5 bases). The CDR3 has 13 residues. V was clipped by 7 bases and J by 5 bases, with 12 bases between them. CDR3 sequence: CASTITGDQPQHF. CDR3 coding DNA: TGTGCCAGCACCATCACGGGGGATCAGCCCCAGCATTTT.

The chain is built from TRBV30 and TRBJ1-5; 10 bases fit TRBD1. CDR1 is GTSNPN, CDR2 SVGIG, per germline (reference sequence). J gave up 3 bases and V 3 bases, and 14 bases lay outside the gene matches. The CDR3 contains 18 residues. CDR3 nucleotides: TGTGCCTGGAGGACGCTCCGGGACAGGGGATTTGACAATCAGCCCCAGCATTTT. It translates to CAWRTLRDRGFDNQPQHF.